The rows below give T cell receptor beta chains drawn from one sample of a study of T cells after yellow fever vaccination. TCRdb re-analysed the 5' RACE reads in MiXCR, keeping a single row per CDR3 protein. This sample carries about 320,000 distinct CDR3 sequences, approximately 4.3% of them seen once, and the ten largest clones take around 19%. Sample: PBMCs, taken 15 days after the yellow fever booster vaccination. The receptors come from a man aged 18 to 29 who received the YFV17D yellow fever vaccine. Both conserved end residues are part of each CDR3. D genes are given only for firm matches. Some rows mark clone size as missing; the rest say once, few, many or name a class of expanded clone.

v_gene | abundance | d_gene | len | CDR3aa
TRBV16 | . | . | 12 | CASSQSQETQYF
TRBV5-1 | . | . | 17 | CASSQRPRGSAYNEQFF
TRBV9 | many | . | 16 | CASSPGRGRSTDTQYF
TRBV3-1 | few | TRBD1 | 15 | CASSHSQKGGDRKHF
TRBV6-4 | many | . | 18 | CASSDSSSGARDNQPQHF
TRBV11-2 | many | . | 15 | CASSPGGRLEETQYF
TRBV21-1 | many | . | 15 | CASSPMSGTNYEQYF
TRBV12-3/TRBV12-4 | few | TRBD1 | 13 | CASSRETGNGYTF
TRBV10-1 | . | . | 13 | CASTRDPGTEAFF
TRBV7-2 | many | . | 14 | CASSASGGGETQYF
TRBV18 | few | . | 14 | CASSPDRTLYGYTF
TRBV5-5 | few | . | 13 | CASSVQGNQPQHF
TRBV6-6 | few | . | 15 | CASSYSTPLVSPLHF
TRBV5-4 | . | TRBD1 | 15 | CASNSGTGLQETQYF
TRBV7-9 | few | . | 13 | CASSFQLNEKLFF
TRBV7-6 | many | . | 18 | CASSPFAGGTYSYNEQFF
TRBV7-9 | . | . | 15 | CASLNTGQGGYEQYF
TRBV20-1 | many | . | 12 | CSARGTFGTQYF
TRBV7-2 | . | . | 13 | CASSLEIIGGYTF
TRBV7-2 | . | TRBD2 | 15 | CASRPPSGGTDTQYF
TRBV7-2 | . | TRBD1 | 13 | CASSSRGDRAAFF
TRBV5-1 | few | . | 15 | CASSERPSGANVLTF
TRBV7-2 | . | TRBD2 | 17 | CASSLSRGEGAKNIQYF
TRBV19 | . | . | 13 | CASQSGQPSGYTF
TRBV7-2 | many | . | 14 | CASSSGGYQETQYF
TRBV6-6 | few | TRBD2 | 12 | CASSWTSNEQFF
TRBV5-1 | . | . | 16 | CASTSYSIDRNTEAFF
TRBV4-1 | . | . | 16 | CASSQAEGRINQPQHF
TRBV3-1 | few | . | 12 | CASSQEFTPLHF
TRBV21-1 | few | . | 16 | CASSSGGLQARWGYTF
TRBV5-6 | . | . | 16 | CASSFPSTSMADTQYF
TRBV6-2/TRBV6-3 | . | . | 16 | CASSYIETPPQETQYF
TRBV5-1 | many | . | 14 | CASSVQSSTDTQYF
TRBV6-1 | many | TRBD1 | 14 | CASKPGQGRTEAFF
TRBV7-2 | . | TRBD2 | 15 | CASSLRTSIYNEQFF
TRBV4-3 | . | TRBD1 | 18 | CASSQAYGTGTRTDGYTF
TRBV5-1 | . | . | 15 | CASSSQGEGKETQYF
TRBV30 | many | TRBD2 | 15 | CAWTGGNSVLQTQYF
TRBV6-2/TRBV6-3 | few | . | 13 | CASSYGDRQPQHF
TRBV7-2 | many | TRBD1 | 12 | CASRWTGAGYTF
TRBV20-1 | many | . | 13 | CSARRQGSGELFF
TRBV20-1 | many | . | 13 | CSAARGGFTEAFF
TRBV12-3/TRBV12-4 | many | TRBD1 | 14 | CASTTGTGTYEQYF
TRBV5-1 | few | . | 16 | CASSQGGTTNTGELFF
TRBV7-2 | many | . | 15 | CASSKGGGVNQPQHF
TRBV5-1 | many | . | 12 | CASSLDYNEQFF
TRBV7-2 | few | . | 14 | CASSATDSNQPQHF
TRBV12-3/TRBV12-4 | few | . | 15 | CASSLFPGSSYEQYF
TRBV12-3/TRBV12-4 | many | TRBD2 | 14 | CASGQGLVSGIQYF
TRBV11-2 | few | . | 13 | CASSLIRPNEQFF
TRBV29-1 | few | . | 14 | CSAKPQLAKNIQYF
TRBV29-1 | few | TRBD2 | 12 | CSVGGVGETQYF
TRBV4-2 | many | . | 12 | CASAGPNEKLFF
TRBV25-1 | many | . | 15 | CASSETGTPKNIQYF
TRBV7-6 | many | . | 16 | CASSLGLGDSGNTIYF
TRBV4-1 | many | TRBD2 | 15 | CASSQASGAYNEQFF
TRBV30 | few | . | 11 | CAGGTYNEQFF
TRBV7-2 | . | . | 15 | CASTPVGVSYNEQFF
TRBV5-1 | . | TRBD1 | 18 | CASSLPTGALPGANVLTF